These T cell receptor beta chains were read from a single sample in a study of blood T cell repertoires in COVID-19. The protocol was immunoSEQ multiplex PCR, while the TCRdb copy is restricted to in-frame clones and leaves out a portion. The sample gives approximately 300,000 clones, more than 65% of which show up once; around 16% is in the top ten. The material sequenced was peripheral blood. The receptors stem from a person between 70 and 80 years old with COVID-19, enrolled during active disease. CDR3s include the opening cysteine and the closing phenylalanine or tryptophan. The D gene is left open where the match is weak. Clone sizes are given selectively: once, few, many, or a class where the clone is expanded.

>TRBD1|.|TRBJ1-5|TRBV19
CASSRQGVSNQPQHF
TGTGCCAGTAGTCGACAGGGAGTTAGCAATCAGCCCCAGCATTTT
>TRBD2|.|TRBJ2-2|TRBV6-1
CASSAPGGLAGGSGELFF
TGTGCCAGCAGTGCTCCTGGCGGACTAGCGGGAGGTTCCGGGGAGCTGTTTTTT
>.|few|TRBJ1-3|TRBV9
CASSVNSWLNRNTIYF
TGTGCCAGCAGCGTAAATTCTTGGCTCAATCGAAACACCATATATTTT
>TRBD1|few|TRBJ2-7|TRBV7-8
CASSAYEGQGYEQYF
TGTGCCAGCAGCGCGTACGAGGGACAGGGCTACGAGCAGTACTTC
>.|.|TRBJ1-4|TRBV11-2
CASSPGTGANEKLFF
TGTGCCAGCAGCCCCGGGACGGGGGCTAATGAAAAACTGTTTTTT
>.|.|TRBJ1-5|TRBV20-1
CSASGQTNQPQHF
TGCAGTGCTAGTGGACAGACAAATCAGCCCCAGCATTTT
>TRBD1|.|TRBJ2-7|TRBV19
CASSLTGGMGEQYF
TGTGCCAGTAGCCTGACAGGGGGAATGGGCGAGCAGTACTTC
>.|.|TRBJ1-5|TRBV28
CASSLPGSQPQHF
TGTGCCAGCAGTTTACCAGGGTCTCAGCCCCAGCATTTT
>TRBD1|.|TRBJ2-2|TRBV28
CASSFDRGTGELFF
TGTGCCAGCAGTTTTGACAGGGGCACCGGGGAGCTGTTTTTT
>.|.|TRBJ1-2|TRBV6-2/TRBV6-3
CASSLADFNYGYTF
TGTGCCAGCAGCCTAGCGGACTTTAACTATGGCTACACCTTC
>.|.|TRBJ2-1|TRBV6-5
CASSIQGGGYNEQFF
TGTGCCAGCAGCATACAGGGTGGGGGATACAATGAGCAGTTCTTC
>.|.|TRBJ1-2|TRBV14
CASSQAAGRRYTF
TGTGCCAGCAGCCAAGCCGCGGGCAGGCGCTACACCTTC
>.|.|TRBJ2-7|TRBV7-2
CASSLLVGSGPLGYEQYF
TGTGCCAGCAGCTTACTAGTGGGTAGCGGACCCCTTGGCTACGAGCAGTACTTC
>TRBD1|.|TRBJ1-3|TRBV7-7
CASSLGQGMGNTIYF
TGTGCCAGCAGCTTAGGACAGGGGATGGGAAACACCATATATTTT
>.|.|TRBJ1-5|TRBV12-3/TRBV12-4
CASSWRGNQPQHF
TGTGCCAGCAGTTGGAGGGGTAATCAGCCCCAGCATTTT
>.|few|TRBJ1-1|TRBV14
CASSRFQGGITEAFF
TGTGCCAGCAGCCGTTTCCAGGGAGGAATCACTGAAGCTTTCTTT
>TRBD1|.|TRBJ1-5|TRBV10-3
CAIRNTGDNQPQHF
TGTGCCATCAGAAACACAGGGGACAATCAGCCCCAGCATTTT
>.|.|TRBJ1-4|TRBV6-5
CASINAWEGGKLFF
TGTGCCAGCATCAATGCCTGGGAGGGGGGAAAACTGTTTTTT
>.|.|TRBJ1-6|TRBV3-1/TRBV3-2
CASSQVTRVPPLHF
TGTGCCAGCAGCCAAGTAACCCGGGTTCCACCCCTCCACTTT
>TRBD2|once|TRBJ2-1|TRBV7-9
CASSRLTSGLYNEQFF
TGTGCCAGCAGCCGGTTGACTAGCGGACTTTACAATGAGCAGTTCTTC
>.|few|TRBJ2-7|TRBV6-2/TRBV6-3
CASSYSYSTESYGGPYEQYF
TGTGCCAGCAGTTACTCCTACTCGACGGAGTCCTACGGGGGTCCCTACGAGCAGTACTTC
>.|.|TRBJ2-3|TRBV6-2/TRBV6-3
CASSKLGGRSFSTDTQYF
TGTGCCAGCAGCAAGCTAGGGGGACGGAGCTTTAGCACAGATACGCAGTATTTT